This T cell receptor beta chain stems from a study of monozygotic twins with inflammatory bowel disease. Study outcomes and limitations: Healthy twins showed more clonotype sharing with others than IBD patients, especially patients with disease activity. Immunosuppressive treatment differences may have increased patient repertoire variability.

Concerning this clonotype itself: Its antigen is not identified.

Amplification used two nested PCRs: roughly 16 cycles, then 9 cycles, on TCRalpha/TCRbeta cDNA. TCRdb reprocessed the 5' RACE reads and reports one entry per CDR3 protein, with no DNA. This sample contains more than 350,000 distinct CDR3 sequences. Input material: blood. This clonotype originated in a human donor with ulcerative colitis or Crohn's disease, or a healthy co-twin of an affected twin (not recorded which).

CDR3: CSVDLGLDGYTF. This chain links TRBV29-1 with TRBJ1-2. Germline values: CDR1 SQVTM, CDR2 ANQGSEA. This CDR3 spans 12 amino acids.